The rows below give T cell receptor beta chains drawn from one sample of a study of T-cell reconstitution after alpha-beta-depleted transplantation in children. TCRdb reprocessed the PCR reads via MiXCR and lists one record per CDR3 protein. The data contain around 480,000 distinct CDR3 sequences, 30% to 35% of them singletons. The specimen was PBMCs from the stem cell graft donor, collected from the stem cell graft. These receptors were collected from a human donor who donated a stem cell graft to a child with aplastic anemia. Each CDR3 is given with its conserved first and last residue.

TRBJ1-4,TRBV18,CASSSWGATNEKLFF
TRBJ1-5,TRBV6-9,CASSRSDQPQHF
TRBJ2-3,TRBV29-1,CSAGGETDTQYF
TRBJ2-1,TRBV2,CASCLPLGLAGGTYNEQFF
TRBJ2-2,TRBV5-6,CASSLNWELFF
TRBJ1-2,TRBV18,CASSPITAPTYGYTF
TRBJ2-2,TRBV5-6,CASIGLNTGELFF
TRBJ2-2,TRBV4-3,CASGGRTGGTGELFF
TRBJ1-1,TRBV6-5,CASRSGGAGGNTEAFF
TRBJ1-2,TRBV30,CAWSPTGRYGYTF
TRBJ1-1,TRBV5-1,CASRIVNTEAFF
TRBJ1-4,TRBV6-1,CASSRSPWNEKLFF
TRBJ2-2,TRBV20-1,CSAPGLAGLGELFF
TRBJ1-2,TRBV5-6,CASSLGRGLYGYTF
TRBJ1-1,TRBV7-9,CASSSTDRNTEAFF
TRBJ2-1,TRBV5-1,CASSREVSLYNEQFF
TRBJ1-2,TRBV5-6,CASSLRPSMDYGYTF
TRBJ1-3,TRBV12-3/TRBV12-4,CASSFSAGNTIYF
TRBJ2-1,TRBV27,CASSLGGGRPPGDEQFF
TRBJ1-1,TRBV5-1,CASRRVADPLNTEAFF
TRBJ1-1,TRBV29-1,CSINRGGTEAFF
TRBJ1-5,TRBV6-5,CASSYSSRGSPQHF
TRBJ2-3,TRBV20-1,CSARASQGLGDTQYF
TRBJ1-1,TRBV29-1,CSVALGFMQNTEAFF
TRBJ2-1,TRBV6-1,CASSTVAGAYNEQFF
TRBJ1-2,TRBV12-3/TRBV12-4,CASSVDRGNGYTF
TRBJ2-1,TRBV20-1,CSVTDSSSYNEQFF
TRBJ2-2,TRBV20-1,CSARGDPNTGELFF